This T cell receptor beta chain derives from a study of CD8 T cells in ankylosing spondylitis. Notes on the study in general: Seemingly characteristic of ankylosing spondylitis blood was a TCR beta motif consisting of 7 or 8 highly homologous variants.

At least ten counts were recorded for this clonotype. The antigen remains unidentified. The V end was cut by 4 bases, the J end by 4 bases, with 5 bases between. Germline lookup yields CDR1 MNHNS and CDR2 SASEGT. CDR3 length: 11 residues. TCRdb re-called the 5' RACE reads with MiXCR, one entry per CDR3 protein. The table lists around 150,000 distinct CDR3 sequences, about 6.7% of them singletons. Sequencing was carried out using blood, either unsorted or a sorted T cell fraction (not recorded which). The V and J genes are TRBV6-1 and TRBJ2-7; maybe TRBD2 (5 bases). The sequence derives from a female donor with ankylosing spondylitis or in good health (not recorded which). The CDR3 here is CASSAGYEQYF. The CDR3 nucleotides read TGTGCCAGCAGTGCGGGGTACGAGCAGTACTTC.